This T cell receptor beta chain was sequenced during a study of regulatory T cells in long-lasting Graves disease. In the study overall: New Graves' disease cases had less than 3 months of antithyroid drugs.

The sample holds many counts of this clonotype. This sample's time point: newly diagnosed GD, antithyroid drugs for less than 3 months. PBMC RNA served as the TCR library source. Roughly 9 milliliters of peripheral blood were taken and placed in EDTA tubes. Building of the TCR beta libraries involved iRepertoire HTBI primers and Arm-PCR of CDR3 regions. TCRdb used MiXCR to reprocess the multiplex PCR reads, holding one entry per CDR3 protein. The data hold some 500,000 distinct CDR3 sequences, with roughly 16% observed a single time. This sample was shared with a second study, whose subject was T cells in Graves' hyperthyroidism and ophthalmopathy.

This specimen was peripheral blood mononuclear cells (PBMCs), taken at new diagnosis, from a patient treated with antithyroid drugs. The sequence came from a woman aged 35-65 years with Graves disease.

CDR3 sequence (DNA): TGTGCCAGCAGCTTTGCGGGGTATTATAATGAGCAGTTCTTC. It encodes CASSFAGYYNEQFF. This chain connects TRBV11-2 to TRBJ2-1, with D tentatively TRBD2 (6 bases). Germline-derived CDR1 and CDR2 are SGHAT and FQNNGV. The CDR3 has 14 amino acids. V was shortened by 3 bases and J by 7 bases, with 13 bases between the two germline ends.